Following are 14 T cell receptor beta chains from one sample sequenced in a study of cytomegalovirus exposure and HLA in healthy donors (dated by TCRdb to 2016 to 2017). The library was made by the immunoSEQ multiplex PCR assay. For the multiplex PCR, a mixture combining 60 forward primers for TCR Vbeta segments and 13 reverse primers for TCR Jbeta segments was used. Imported from immuneACCESS, the table was reduced by TCRdb to in-frame sequences with V and J called. These copies leave out some clones; in studies compared against another copy, an unresolved V gene accounts for under half, and the cause of the remainder is not known. A total of about 89,000 clones appear in this sample, approximately 76% of them only once. The ten largest clones capture 1.3% to 1.5% of the sample. The material sequenced was PBMCs. The receptors were sampled from a male donor in good health and CMV-seronegative.

The rearrangement joins TRBV4-3 to TRBJ2-7; TRBD2 might be the D (5 bases). Trimming removed 1 base from V and 8 bases from J, with 12 bases in between. Germline CDR1 and CDR2: LGHNA and YSLEER. The CDR3 consists of 13 residues. In DNA form, the CDR3 reads TGCGCCAGCAGCCAAGGGAATACGGGGAAGCAGTACTTC. Protein: CASSQGNTGKQYF.

The chain employs TRBV5-4 and TRBJ1-2; TRBD1 aligns across 7 bases. The CDR3 extends over 16 amino acids. Germline values: CDR1 SGHNT, CDR2 YYREEE (reference sequence). V lost 5 bases to trimming and J lost 2 bases; unmatched junction nucleotides: 12. DNA of the CDR3: TGTGCCAGCAGTATTGGCGGAGGGGGCTCCAACTATGGCTACACCTTC. Residues: CASSIGGGGSNYGYTF.

This clone has more than one count but fewer than ten. The chain employs TRBV6-1 and TRBJ1-3; D uncertain. Germline CDR1 is MNHNS and CDR2 is SASEGT. V was pared by 2 bases and J by 0 bases, with 11 bases between. This CDR3 is built from 16 residues. The CDR3 DNA reads TGTGCCAGCAGTGAAAGGTTAGCTCTCTCTGGAAACACCATATATTTT. Translating gives CASSERLALSGNTIYF.

This chain joins TRBV2 and TRBJ1-1; D not resolved. There are 14 residues in the CDR3. Germline V gene lookup returns CDR1 SNHLY and CDR2 FYNNEI. The V end lost 0 bases, the J end lost 1 base, and 6 bases lay between the germline ends. Written as DNA, the CDR3 is TGTGCCAGCAGTGAAGCGCCAGGGAACACTGAAGCTTTCTTT. This translates into CASSEAPGNTEAFF.

This clone was picked up one time. The chain is built from TRBV27 and TRBJ2-3, with D maybe TRBD1 (6 bases). The CDR3 length is 18 residues. Germline CDR1 reads MNHEY; CDR2 reads SMNVEV (reference sequence). With 7 bases removed from V and 2 bases from J, the gap between germline ends came to 25 bases. The DNA of the CDR3 is TGTGCCAGCATACCAATTCAGACGGGACAAAGGTACACAGATACGCAGTATTTT. Its translation is CASIPIQTGQRYTDTQYF.

The DNA for the CDR3 is TGTGCCAGCAGGACGACAGGGGCGATTGAGCAGTTCTTC. Its translation is CASRTTGAIEQFF. The chain is built from TRBV7-2 and TRBJ2-1, with 8 bases aligning to TRBD1. The CDR3 length is 13 residues. Germline lookup yields CDR1 SGHTA and CDR2 FQGNSA. The J segment lost 9 bases and the V segment lost 6 bases, leaving 7 bases of the junction unmatched.

This clone has more than one count but fewer than ten. This chain connects TRBV25-1 to TRBJ2-5, with D perhaps TRBD2 (7 bases). Germline CDR1 MGHDK, CDR2 SYGVNS. The CDR3 has 15 residues. V lost 1 base to trimming and J lost 2 bases, with 11 bases between them. CDR3 amino acids: CASSEWGGQQETQYF. Here the CDR3 DNA reads TGTGCCAGCAGTGAATGGGGGGGACAACAAGAGACCCAGTACTTC.

This rearrangement joins TRBV5-4 to TRBJ2-5; D gene unclear. The DNA matches TRBJ2-7 better at its end, which makes the J call doubtful. CDR1 is SGHNT and CDR2 is YYREEE in the germline V gene (reference sequence). This CDR3 is built from 13 residues. The CDR3 DNA reads as TGTGCCAGCAGCTTTGGTGGGCCGTACGAGCAGTACTTC. It yields the protein CASSFGGPYEQYF.

This clone was detected a few times. The gene calls are TRBV9 and TRBJ2-1; D gene unclear. CDR1 is SGDLS, CDR2 YYNGEE, per germline. The germline V and J ends were trimmed by 0 bases and 7 bases, with 8 bases remaining between them. The CDR3 is made up of 13 amino acids. CDR3 residues: CASSVVPRNEQFF. DNA of the CDR3: TGTGCCAGCAGCGTAGTTCCGAGGAATGAGCAGTTCTTC.

In its sample, this clone was seen a few times. The sample has other DNA sequences that encode this CDR3 too. The chain is built from TRBV28 and TRBJ2-7; D ambiguous. There are 12 residues in the CDR3. Trimming took 6 bases from V and 0 from J, leaving 6 bases between them. CDR1 is MDHEN, CDR2 SYDVKM, per germline. Here the CDR3 reads CASSSSSYEQYF. CDR3 in DNA: TGTGCCAGCAGCTCCAGCTCCTACGAGCAGTACTTC.

V gene TRBV25-1 combines with J gene TRBJ1-1; D gene ambiguous. The germline V gene has CDR1 MGHDK and CDR2 SYGVNS. The V and J ends lost 2 bases and 2 bases respectively, with 18 bases between them. This CDR3 has 17 residues. The CDR3 nucleotides read TGTGCCAGCAGTGAAACGCGGTCACCGACTACTAACACTGAAGCTTTCTTT. This gives the protein CASSETRSPTTNTEAFF.

The chain uses TRBV18 and TRBJ1-2; 9 bases agree with TRBD1. Germline loops: CDR1 KGHSH, CDR2 LQKENI. This CDR3 has 15 amino acids. V shed 2 bases and J 6 bases; nucleotides not matched to a gene: 7. This chain's CDR3 is CASSPGLGTGHGYTF. CDR3 nucleotides: TGTGCCAGCTCACCAGGTTTGGGGACAGGGCATGGCTACACCTTC. Combining the CDR3 with reference TRBV18 and TRBJ1-2 gives the whole variable domain NAGVMQNPRHLVRRRGQEARLRCSPMKGHSHVYWYRQLPEEGLKFMVYLQKENIIDESGMPKERFSAEFPKEGPSILRIQQVVRGDSAAYFCASSPGLGTGHGYTFGSGTRLTVV.

This CDR3 reads CASSGGDSRYGYTF. The CDR3 nucleotides read TGTGCCAGCAGTGGGGGGGACAGTAGGTATGGCTACACCTTC. The rearrangement uses TRBV6-1 and TRBJ1-2; 7 bases are a match to TRBD1. The ends lost 4 bases at V and 5 bases at J; junction bases unmatched: 7. The CDR3 is 14 residues long. Germline V gives CDR1 MNHNS, CDR2 SASEGT.

The chain uses TRBV6-5 and TRBJ1-3, with D tentatively TRBD1 (5 bases). The CDR3 runs to 14 residues. In germline, CDR1 is MNHEY, CDR2 SVGAGI. V lost 11 bases and J 0 bases, leaving 14 bases between the germline ends. As DNA, the CDR3 is TGTGCCGCCCAGGACACCTACTCTGGAAACACCATATATTTT. It translates to CAAQDTYSGNTIYF.